A selection of T cell receptor beta chains follows, all from one sample in a study of cytomegalovirus exposure and HLA in healthy donors. Method: immunoSEQ multiplex PCR; TCRdb's copy keeps in-frame clones and lacks some. The sample includes 140,000 or so clones, over 60% of them seen just once. The specimen sequenced was PBMCs. These receptors all stem from a woman in her 40s in good health and CMV-seronegative. Both conserved end residues are part of each CDR3. The D gene is left open where the match is weak. Rows may omit the clone size; those that give it use once, few, many or a size class.

v_gene	abundance	d_gene	j_gene	CDR3aa	CDR3nt
TRBV5-4	NA	NA	TRBJ1-2	CASSLNRGNYGYTF	TGTGCCAGCAGCCTCAATCGGGGGAACTATGGCTACACCTTC
TRBV5-5	NA	NA	TRBJ1-5	CASSIARQVNQPQHF	TGTGCCAGCAGCATAGCCCGACAGGTAAATCAGCCCCAGCATTTT
TRBV7-2	NA	NA	TRBJ2-3	CASAEGSTRSDTQYF	TGTGCCAGCGCGGAAGGGTCGACTAGATCGGATACGCAGTATTTT
TRBV29-1	NA	TRBD2	TRBJ2-1	CSATGTSSYNEQFF	TGCAGCGCTACCGGGACTAGCTCCTACAATGAGCAGTTCTTC
TRBV13	few	TRBD1	TRBJ2-1	CASTLGDRSSYNEQFF	TGTGCCAGCACTCTTGGGGACAGAAGCTCCTACAATGAGCAGTTCTTC
TRBV29-1	few	NA	TRBJ1-4	CSVGSPGLGDEKLFF	TGCAGCGTCGGAAGCCCGGGCTTAGGGGATGAAAAACTGTTTTTT
TRBV27	NA	NA	TRBJ1-1	CASRLDRYTEAFF	TGTGCCAGCAGACTCGACAGGTACACTGAAGCTTTCTTT
TRBV10-2	once	TRBD2	TRBJ2-3	CATPKRGGNPSTDTQYF	TGCGCCACCCCAAAGCGGGGGGGGAACCCTAGCACAGATACGCAGTATTTT
TRBV4-1	NA	NA	TRBJ1-5	CASSHTDLSNQPQHF	TGCGCCAGCAGCCATACAGATCTTAGCAATCAGCCCCAGCATTTT
TRBV6-5	NA	NA	TRBJ1-2	CASSEPRGLGGYTF	TGTGCCAGCAGTGAACCCCGGGGTTTAGGTGGCTACACCTTC
TRBV19	NA	NA	TRBJ2-5	CASSRGRMRSIQETQYF	TGTGCCAGTAGTCGGGGAAGGATGAGATCTATCCAAGAGACCCAGTACTTC
TRBV5-1	NA	NA	TRBJ2-5	CASSFGVGETQYF	TGCGCCAGCAGCTTCGGGGTTGGGGAGACCCAGTACTTC
TRBV6-5	NA	NA	TRBJ2-2	CASSSRGTTGELFF	TGTGCCAGCAGCTCGAGGGGGACCACCGGGGAGCTGTTTTTT
TRBV5-5	NA	NA	TRBJ1-1	CASSSGDGQAAFF	TGTGCCAGCAGCTCCGGGGATGGTCAGGCAGCTTTCTTT
TRBV18	NA	NA	TRBJ1-1	CASSPPGRDTEAFF	TGTGCCAGCTCACCACCAGGGAGGGACACTGAAGCTTTCTTT
TRBV4-2	NA	TRBD2	TRBJ2-7	CASSGRTSGTSYEQYF	TGTGCCAGCAGCGGACGGACTAGCGGGACCTCCTACGAGCAGTACTTC
TRBV12-5	NA	NA	TRBJ1-4	CASVQHGSPNEKLFF	TGTGCTAGTGTTCAACACGGGTCCCCTAATGAAAAACTGTTTTTT
TRBV7-6	once	TRBD2	TRBJ2-2	CASSLASGVNTGELFF	TGTGCCAGCAGCTTAGCTAGCGGGGTGAACACCGGGGAGCTGTTTTTT
TRBV4-2	NA	NA	TRBJ1-2	CASSQEDRPYGYTF	TGTGCCAGCAGCCAAGAAGACAGGCCATATGGCTACACCTTC
TRBV5-1	NA	NA	TRBJ2-1	CASSLGGGYNEQFF	TGCGCCAGCAGCTTGGGGGGAGGTTACAATGAGCAGTTCTTC
TRBV5-1	NA	NA	TRBJ1-6	CASSLGQADSPLHF	TGCGCCAGCAGCTTGGGACAGGCAGATTCACCCCTCCACTTT
TRBV5-4	once	TRBD2	TRBJ2-3	CASSQGLAGRGDTQYF	TGTGCCAGCAGCCAGGGACTAGCGGGACGAGGAGATACGCAGTATTTT
TRBV21-1	once	NA	TRBJ2-7	CASSAEGGSSYEQYF	TGTGCCAGCAGCGCCGAGGGCGGGAGCTCCTACGAGCAGTACTTC
TRBV7-8	NA	TRBD1	TRBJ1-5	CASSLGTGGNQPQHF	TGTGCCAGCAGCTTAGGGACAGGGGGCAATCAGCCCCAGCATTTT
TRBV11-2	NA	TRBD1	TRBJ1-2	CASSLGRTGVGYTF	TGTGCCAGCAGCTTAGGTCGGACAGGGGTGGGCTACACCTTC
TRBV7-9	NA	TRBD2	TRBJ2-5	CSSSPLAGFQETQYF	TGTTCCAGCAGCCCCCTAGCGGGGTTCCAAGAGACCCAGTACTTC
TRBV11-2	NA	NA	TRBJ2-3	CASSLQSLGADTQYF	TGTGCCAGCAGCTTACAGTCCCTGGGAGCAGATACGCAGTATTTT
TRBV19	NA	NA	TRBJ1-1	CASSIVDAGRGTEAFF	TGTGCCAGTAGTATAGTAGATGCAGGGAGGGGCACTGAAGCTTTCTTC
TRBV10-3	few	NA	TRBJ1-1	CAISPREQLNTEAFF	TGTGCCATCAGTCCGCGGGAACAGTTGAACACTGAAGCTTTCTTT
TRBV28	NA	NA	TRBJ2-2	CASSLFAYGGTGELFF	TGTGCCAGCAGTTTATTTGCCTATGGCGGTACCGGGGAGCTGTTTTTT
TRBV7-8	NA	NA	TRBJ2-2	CASSLLSAKRWNTGELFF	TGTGCCAGCAGCTTACTCTCCGCGAAACGGTGGAACACCGGGGAGCTGTTTTTT
TRBV7-8	few	NA	TRBJ2-5	CASSLTRRGRGIQETQYF	TGTGCCAGCAGCTTGACGAGAAGGGGGCGGGGCATTCAAGAGACCCAGTACTTC
TRBV6-5	NA	TRBD2	TRBJ2-7	CASSYPSGGIYEQYF	TGTGCCAGCAGTTATCCCAGCGGGGGTATCTACGAGCAGTACTTC
TRBV21-1	NA	NA	TRBJ2-5	CASSKAPGHHFQETQYF	TGTGCCAGCAGCAAAGCGCCAGGGCACCACTTTCAAGAGACCCAGTACTTC
TRBV28	NA	NA	TRBJ1-4	CASSLFRTGNEKLFF	TGTGCCAGCAGTTTGTTCAGGACTGGGAATGAAAAACTGTTTTTT
TRBV28	NA	NA	TRBJ2-7	CASGLPQGGEQYF	TGTGCCAGCGGATTACCGCAGGGGGGCGAGCAGTACTTC
TRBV28	few	NA	TRBJ1-3	CASRGGVSGNTIYF	TGTGCCAGCCGGGGGGGTGTATCTGGAAACACCATATATTTT
TRBV27	NA	TRBD2	TRBJ2-1	CASSLTSGSAGEQFF	TGTGCCAGCAGTCTGACTAGCGGGAGTGCGGGGGAGCAGTTCTTC
TRBV5-6	NA	TRBD1	TRBJ1-1	CASSLGDRGEYGEAFF	TGTGCCAGCAGCTTGGGGGACAGGGGGGAGTATGGTGAAGCTTTCTTT
TRBV2	NA	NA	TRBJ2-5	CASTQGGERQETQYF	TGTGCCAGCACCCAAGGGGGGGAACGGCAAGAGACCCAGTACTTC
TRBV13	NA	TRBD1	TRBJ2-2	CASSFTAGTGGTGELFF	TGTGCCAGCAGCTTCACCGCCGGGACAGGGGGGACCGGGGAGCTGTTTTTT
TRBV23-1	once	NA	TRBJ1-2	CASSQSREGGYTF	TGCGCCAGCAGTCAATCCAGGGAAGGTGGCTACACCTTC
TRBV6-5	NA	NA	TRBJ1-6	CASSYEGSPYNSPLHF	TGTGCCAGCAGTTACGAGGGTTCGCCCTATAATTCACCCCTCCACTTT
TRBV5-4	NA	NA	TRBJ1-1	CASSKQGFRTEAFF	TGTGCCAGCAGCAAACAGGGTTTTCGGACTGAAGCTTTCTTT
TRBV4-1	few	NA	TRBJ1-1	CASSQGGLNTEAFF	TGCGCCAGCAGCCAAGGAGGGCTTAACACTGAAGCTTTCTTT
TRBV19	NA	TRBD2	TRBJ2-2	CASSTQRRLAGKAGELFF	TGTGCCAGTAGTACCCAACGAAGACTAGCGGGAAAGGCCGGGGAGCTGTTTTTT
TRBV10-3	NA	TRBD1	TRBJ2-7	CAISRKQGTNSYEQYF	TGTGCCATCAGTAGAAAACAGGGGACGAACTCCTACGAGCAGTACTTC
TRBV18	NA	TRBD1	TRBJ2-7	CASSTETGGAYEQYF	TGTGCCAGCTCAACAGAAACAGGGGGCGCCTACGAGCAGTACTTC
TRBV7-6	NA	NA	TRBJ2-3	CASSLGGHPTDTQYF	TGTGCCAGCAGCCTAGGGGGGCACCCCACAGATACGCAGTATTTT
TRBV5-1	NA	TRBD2	TRBJ2-1	CASSLGLAPDWSYNEQFF	TGCGCCAGCAGCTTGGGACTAGCGCCCGACTGGTCCTACAATGAGCAGTTCTTC
TRBV13	NA	TRBD2	TRBJ2-7	CASSPLTDRTSGSYEQYF	TGTGCCAGCAGCCCACTCACCGACAGGACTAGCGGGAGCTACGAGCAGTACTTC
TRBV7-6	NA	TRBD1	TRBJ1-4	CASSIGQGEKLFF	TGTGCCAGCAGCATAGGACAGGGTGAAAAACTGTTTTTT
TRBV5-1	NA	TRBD1	TRBJ1-1	CASSVPGQGNTEAFF	TGCGCCAGCAGCGTGCCGGGACAGGGGAACACTGAAGCTTTCTTT
TRBV29-1	NA	NA	TRBJ1-4	CSVADGISRGEKLFF	TGCAGCGTTGCGGACGGTATCAGCAGGGGAGAAAAACTGTTTTTT
TRBV5-4	NA	NA	TRBJ2-6	CASSRGTILSGANVLTF	TGTGCCAGCTCGAGGGGGACTATTCTCTCTGGGGCCAACGTCCTGACTTTC
TRBV4-2	few	NA	TRBJ1-2	CASSTQGGTRYGYTF	TGTGCCAGCAGCACCCAGGGAGGGACCCGCTATGGCTACACCTTC
TRBV7-9	NA	TRBD1	TRBJ2-7	CATLSGDRPYEQYF	TGTGCCACCCTCAGTGGGGACAGACCCTACGAGCAGTACTTC
TRBV27	NA	NA	TRBJ2-7	CATRWGVGSYEQYF	TGTGCCACCCGCTGGGGGGTGGGCTCCTACGAGCAGTACTTC
TRBV13	NA	NA	TRBJ2-7	CASSLSWAPYEQYF	TGTGCCAGCAGCTTATCCTGGGCGCCCTACGAGCAGTACTTC